This T cell receptor (beta chain) was observed in a study of blood T cell repertoires in COVID-19 (TCRdb year 2020). General notes on the study: The collaborator samples originated in the United States, Italy and Spain and spanned the acute and convalescent phases of COVID-19. The prospective study material was composed of cDNA or gDNA derived from T cells, B-cell-depleted T cells, or PBMCs. Deeply sampled blood TCRbeta repertoires from subjects exposed to, actively infected with, or recovered from COVID-19 were included in the dataset. The repertoires were released in a freely available public database meant as a resource for research on the immune response to SARS-CoV-2. Samples were obtained from the ongoing ImmuneRACE study (first 160 participants) and from 1,254 subjects provided by 6 global collaborators. The sample metadata nearly always contained a de-identified subject ID, COVID-19 status, age in years and sex. Where available, HLA class I and class II types were taken from metadata supplied by the sample provider and were not determined by assay-based typing.

Whole blood was collected in K2EDTA tubes by collaborating institutions according to the institutions' own protocols. Collaborator samples were shipped for TCRbeta analysis as frozen whole blood, isolated PBMCs, or DNA extracted from either sample type. Germline trimming: 0 bases from V, 2 bases from J; junction bases outside gene matches: 10. The CDR1 and CDR2 encoded by the germline V gene are SGHRS and YFSETQ. Measured from the cysteine to the phenylalanine, the CDR3 is 18 residues long. Left in the record is the CDR3 DNA by itself, 54 bases read in frame from the first base. TCRbeta CDR3 regions were amplified from genomic DNA by means of the immunoSEQ Assay, a bias-controlled multiplex PCR. The study's processing was this. Within the assay, amplification of reference gene primers was used to estimate how many nucleated cells each sample contained. Sequence reads were collapsed and filtered to measure the absolute abundance of every unique TCRbeta CDR3 rearrangement. For each sample, productive Simpson clonality was calculated by taking the square root of Simpson's diversity index across productive rearrangements. Sourced from immuneACCESS, this table was stored by TCRdb with only in-frame sequences that have V and J called. A share of the clones is absent; for the studies checked, an unresolved V gene accounts for under half, and the remainder has no known explanation. D and trimming were read from the DNA, whereas the V and J calls and clone size are those reported in that table. The sample records approximately 77,000 clones, roughly 80% of which are singletons. More than 15% of the sample goes to the ten largest clones.

Findings and caveats that apply to the study as a whole: How much clinical and demographic metadata was included differed by source and by participant, and the metadata was provided uncurated.

Regarding this clone: Its specific antigen is unknown. There are no base qualities to consult, and no much larger clone falls within one base.

The chain employs TRBV5-1 and TRBJ2-3; the central 9 bases match TRBD1. This receptor was obtained from a woman aged 55-69 years with acute or convalescent COVID-19. Sequencing used peripheral blood. The CDR3 region reads CASSLGWGQGFATDTQYF. The DNA sequence is given as TGCGCCAGCAGCTTGGGTTGGGGACAGGGTTTCGCCACAGATACGCAGTATTTT.